This T cell receptor (beta chain) emerged from a study of post-analysis software for immune sequencing data. Unique molecular identifiers were carried by the TCR beta cDNA libraries. TCRdb itself ran the PCR reads through MiXCR, one entry per CDR3 protein. In the table there are 600,000 to 700,000 distinct CDR3 sequences, around 64% of which are singletons. Whole-study results and caveats: F measure grouped same-batch samples tightly together. When compared against controls, multiple sclerosis patients showed significantly lower normalized Chao1 diversity. When patients were compared with controls, about 5 TRBV segments were more frequent, TRBV5-6, TRBV5-1 and TRBV20-1 among them.

As to this clonotype: Its antigen is unknown.

Per germline, CDR1 MNHEY and CDR2 SVGAGI. This CDR3 is 16 amino acids long. Trimming cost V 2 bases and J 1 base; bases outside gene matches: 2. This chain uses TRBV6-5 with TRBJ2-5; 12 positions match TRBD1. The receptor was isolated from a girl aged 2 to 10 with multiple sclerosis. The sample consisted of blood. CDR3 DNA: TGTGCCAGCAGTTACGGGACAGGGGGCGTCCAAGAGACCCAGTACTTC. This codes for CASSYGTGGVQETQYF.